The entry that follows covers one T cell receptor beta chain sequence. Antigen specificity is unknown. The sample belongs to a study of OX40 agonist ivuxolimab in advanced cancers. Study summary: Patients received ivuxolimab, an agonistic anti-OX40 (CD134) antibody. In this trial design, patients received ivuxolimab intravenously at 0.01 to 10 mg/kg every 2 weeks.

The V gene's germline CDR1 is MNHEY and CDR2 SVGAGI. The junction had 7 bases not matched to a gene; V was cut back by 2 bases and J by 9 bases. The CDR3 spans 13 residues. General study points: Low normalized clonal expansion also occurred in some nonresponding patients. On average, CD8+ T cells had more expanded clones than CD4+.

The data were produced by immunoSEQ multiplex PCR, yet TCRdb's version contains in-frame clones alone and is incomplete. The sample carries 70,000 to 90,000 clones, approximately 86% recorded once. This receptor was taken from an adult with an advanced solid tumor such as melanoma, head and neck, liver or kidney cancer. The starting material was CD4+ or CD8+ T cells sorted from blood, obtained in a trial of the OX40 agonist ivuxolimab. The chain links TRBV6-5 to TRBJ2-7, with TRBD1 matching 7 bases. The CDR3 here is CASSYPGGMGQYF. CDR3 nucleotide sequence: TGTGCCAGCAGTTACCCAGGGGGAATGGGGCAGTACTTC.